Following are 17 T cell receptor beta chains from one sample sequenced in a study of blood T cell repertoires in COVID-19. Generated by immunoSEQ multiplex PCR, the TCRdb table keeps only in-frame clones and is missing some. This table has about 89,000 clones, 80% appearing once. Specimen: peripheral blood. These receptors came from a woman of 80 years or more with acute or convalescent COVID-19.

This chain links TRBV2 with TRBJ1-1; tentatively, D is TRBD1 (6 bases). The CDR3 runs to 14 residues. V was cut by 6 bases and J by 1 base, with 12 bases left in between. Germline V CDR1 and CDR2: SNHLY, FYNNEI. Here the CDR3 reads CASSSDRTNTEAFF. Here the CDR3 DNA reads TGTGCCAGCAGCTCCGACAGGACGAACACTGAAGCTTTCTTT.

This chain joins TRBV7-2 and TRBJ1-1; 7 positions match TRBD1. Per germline, CDR1 SGHTA and CDR2 FQGNSA. This CDR3 has 13 residues. V lost 5 bases to trimming and J lost 6 bases; unmatched junction nucleotides: 6. CDR3 loop: CASSRGGAAEAFF. CDR3 sequence (DNA): TGTGCCAGCAGCCGAGGGGGCGCGGCTGAAGCTTTCTTT.

Many counts were recorded for this clone. The chain recombines TRBV12-3 or TRBV12-4 with TRBJ1-2, with TRBD1 matching 7 bases. V dropped 7 bases and J dropped 5; count of bases not matched to a gene: 7. The CDR3 spans 13 residues. The CDR3 is CASKDRAQYGYTF. The DNA for the CDR3 is TGTGCCAGCAAAGACAGGGCCCAATATGGCTACACCTTC.

CDR3 loop: CASSLDRVNTGELFF. The CDR3 DNA sequence: TGCGCCAGCAGCCTCGACAGGGTAAACACCGGGGAGCTGTTTTTT. This chain connects TRBV5-1 to TRBJ2-2; 7 bases map to TRBD1. The CDR3 runs to 15 residues. With V trimmed by 4 bases and J by 2 bases, 5 bases remained unmatched. Germline-derived CDR1 and CDR2 are SGHRS and YFSETQ.

The chain uses TRBV19 and TRBJ2-7; D is uncertain. Deletions cut 4 bases from V and 5 bases from J, with 12 bases between. CDR1 is LNHDA, CDR2 SQIVND, per germline (reference sequence). This CDR3 comprises 13 residues. CDR3: CASSRAGPHEQYF. The CDR3 DNA follows: TGTGCCAGTAGTAGGGCAGGCCCCCACGAGCAGTACTTC.

The chain is built from TRBV6-5 and TRBJ2-3; 12 bases match TRBD2. V gave up 0 bases and J gave up 6 bases; unmatched junction bases: 4. CDR3 length equals 16 residues. In germline, CDR1 is MNHEY, CDR2 SVGAGI. The CDR3: CASSYSTLAGGDTQYF. CDR3 in DNA: TGTGCCAGCAGTTACTCGACTCTAGCGGGAGGGGATACGCAGTATTTT.

The rearrangement links TRBV19 to TRBJ2-2; TRBD2 matches 8 bases. V lost 2 bases and J lost 4; bases outside the gene matches: 6. Per germline, CDR1 LNHDA and CDR2 SQIVND (reference sequence). CDR3 length: 16 residues. CDR3 loop: CASSIFPGGSTGELFF. CDR3 sequence (DNA): TGTGCCAGTAGTATATTTCCGGGAGGGTCCACCGGGGAGCTGTTTTTT.

The chain joins TRBV18 to TRBJ2-2, with D possibly TRBD2 on 6 matching bases. CDR3 size: 13 residues. Germline-derived CDR1 and CDR2 are KGHSH and LQKENI. Trimming removed 3 bases from V and 5 bases from J, with 7 bases in between. This CDR3 reads CASSPGGTGELFF. The CDR3 DNA reads TGTGCCAGCTCACCCGGGGGAACCGGGGAGCTGTTTTTT.

This clone was picked up a small number of times. The chain combines TRBV6-5 with TRBJ2-3; D is perhaps TRBD2 (5 bases). This CDR3 has 13 amino acids. Germline CDR1 reads MNHEY; CDR2 reads SVGAGI. Trimming took 7 bases from V and 8 from J, leaving 16 bases between them. This CDR3 reads CASTEPGYGTQYF. The CDR3 bases are TGTGCCAGCACCGAACCGGGGTACGGTACGCAGTATTTT.

The chain has TRBV5-1 and TRBJ1-2; D not certain. Trimming pared 0 bases from V and 4 bases from J, leaving 7 bases between. The CDR3 loop spans 13 amino acids. Germline V gene sequence: CDR1 SGHRS, CDR2 YFSETQ. The CDR3 is CASSLDPSYGYTF. CDR3 nucleotides: TGCGCCAGCAGCTTGGACCCCAGCTATGGCTACACCTTC.

The chain carries TRBV6-2 or TRBV6-3 and TRBJ1-5; TRBD1 matches 8 bases. The ends lost 5 bases at V and 4 bases at J; junction bases unmatched: 4. The CDR3 consists of 14 residues. The germline CDR1 and CDR2 sequences are MNHEY and SVGEGT. CDR3 protein: CASSPDRGNQPQHF. CDR3 nucleotide sequence: TGTGCCAGCAGTCCCGACAGGGGAAATCAGCCCCAGCATTTT.

The chain has TRBV5-1 and TRBJ2-5; 7 bases line up with TRBD2. Germline assignment: CDR1 SGHRS and CDR2 YFSETQ. Unmatched junction bases numbered 7, after V lost 0 bases and J lost 5 bases. This CDR3 is built from 15 residues. CDR3 nucleotides: TGCGCCAGCAGCTTGGAATCGGCGGGGGAGGAGACCCAGTACTTC. Its protein is CASSLESAGEETQYF. Filled out from reference TRBV5-1 and TRBJ2-5, the complete variable domain reads KAGVTQTPRYLIKTRGQQVTLSCSPISGHRSVSWYQQTPGQGLQFLFEYFSETQRNKGNFPGRFSGRQFSNSRSEMNVSTLELGDSALYLCASSLESAGEETQYFGPGTRLLVL.

J is TRBJ1-6 and V is TRBV7-9; 8 bases are shared with TRBD1. Germline V CDR1 and CDR2: SEHNR, FQNEAQ (reference sequence). This CDR3 has 14 amino acids. After removal of 6 bases from V and 7 bases from J, the junction contained 5 bases not matched to a gene. CDR3 DNA sequence: TGTGCCAGCAGTGCGGACAGGGCCAATTCACCCCTCCACTTT. Amino acids: CASSADRANSPLHF.

This chain links TRBV30 with TRBJ2-3, with D possibly TRBD2 on 6 matching bases. Per germline, CDR1 GTSNPN and CDR2 SVGIG (reference sequence). The CDR3 extends over 14 amino acids. V shed 0 bases and J shed 5 bases, with 12 bases lying between them. The CDR3, as DNA: TGTGCCTGGAGTGTTCACGGGGGTATAGATACGCAGTATTTT. It encodes CAWSVHGGIDTQYF.

V is TRBV18 and J is TRBJ1-4; 7 bases fit TRBD1. Germline CDR1 reads KGHSH; CDR2 reads LQKENI. V was clipped by 6 bases and J by 6 bases; unmatched bases: 10. The CDR3 contains 15 residues. Written as DNA, the CDR3 is TGTGCCAGCTCCTCGTACACAGGGGAGGATGAAAAACTGTTTTTT. Translation gives CASSSYTGEDEKLFF.

V is TRBV5-4 and J is TRBJ2-5; 11 nucleotides line up with TRBD2. Per the germline V gene, CDR1 is SGHNT and CDR2 is YYREEE (reference sequence). Trimming removed 4 bases from V and 5 bases from J; junction bases left unmatched: 7. This CDR3 is built from 15 residues. The CDR3 here is CASSGNSGGAETQYF. The CDR3 region has the DNA TGTGCCAGCAGCGGAAATAGCGGGGGGGCGGAGACCCAGTACTTC. Together with reference TRBV5-4 and TRBJ2-5, the CDR3 gives the full variable domain: ETGVTQSPTHLIKTRGQQVTLRCSSQSGHNTVSWYQQALGQGPQFIFQYYREEENGRGNFPPRFSGLQFPNYSSELNVNALELDDSALYLCASSGNSGGAETQYFGPGTRLLVL.

CDR3 sequence reads: CASRLAPRAYNEQFF. CDR3 DNA sequence: TGTGCCAGCAGGCTAGCCCCGCGAGCCTACAATGAGCAGTTCTTC. This rearrangement joins TRBV5-5 to TRBJ2-1; possible D gene TRBD2, 5 bases. The V gene's germline CDR1 is SGHKS and CDR2 YYEKEE (reference sequence). This CDR3 has 15 amino acids. V was trimmed by 5 bases and J by 2 bases, leaving 14 bases between them. Full variable domain (rest looked up from reference TRBV5-5 and TRBJ2-1): DAGVTQSPTHLIKTRGQQVTLRCSPISGHKSVSWYQQVLGQGPQFIFQYYEKEERGRGNFPDRFSARQFPNYSSELNVNALLLGDSALYLCASRLAPRAYNEQFFGPGTRLTVL.